The 30 T cell receptor beta chains reported below all come from one sample, sequenced in a study of T cell clusters in autoimmune cytopenias. TRB amplification used around 0.25 ug of peripheral blood genomic DNA. One tube held mixed TRB-A and TRB-B primer pools for touch-down PCR. Reanalyzing the multiplex PCR reads, TCRdb keeps one entry per CDR3 protein, without DNA. The repertoire table contains 3,900 or so distinct CDR3 sequences. The specimen was peripheral blood. All receptors derive from a human donor with an autoimmune cytopenia or autoimmune hepatitis (not recorded which).

This clonotype is classed as medium-sized by frequency. V usage is TRBV6-2 or TRBV6-3 and J usage is TRBJ2-3; there is no DNA to check the TCRdb D call of TRBD1. This CDR3 has 15 residues. The V gene's germline CDR1 is MNHEY and CDR2 SVGEGT. CDR3 sequence reads: CASSSLDRGRDTQYF.

Frequency places this clonotype as medium-sized. The chain carries TRBV11-1 and TRBJ2-1. The CDR3 spans 14 residues. CDR1 and CDR2 (germline): SGHAT, FQDESV (reference sequence). The CDR3 reads CASSLSDGRNEQFF.

Frequency places this clonotype as medium-sized. This chain connects TRBV19 to TRBJ2-2; absent DNA, TCRdb's TRBD1 call cannot be checked. This CDR3 comprises 17 residues. The germline CDR1 and CDR2 sequences are LNHDA and SQIVND (reference sequence). CDR3 region: CASSIISRGANTGELFF. The entire variable domain, with the rest obtained from reference TRBV19 and TRBJ2-2, is as follows: DGGITQSPKYLFRKEGQNVTLSCEQNLNHDAMYWYRQDPGQGLRLIYYSQIVNDFQKGDIAEGYSVSREKKESFPLTVTSAQKNPTAFYLCASSIISRGANTGELFFGEGSRLTVL.

By frequency, this clonotype registers medium-sized. J is TRBJ1-2 and V is TRBV30; the D call from TCRdb, TRBD1, cannot be confirmed without DNA. The CDR3 covers 13 residues. Germline CDR1 is GTSNPN and CDR2 is SVGIG (reference sequence). This chain's CDR3 is CAWSSGDDYGYTF. Together with reference TRBV30 and TRBJ1-2, the CDR3 gives the full variable domain: SQTIHQWPATLVQPVGSPLSLECTVEGTSNPNLYWYRQAAGRGLQLLFYSVGIGQISSEVPQNLSASRPQDRQFILSSKKLLLSDSGFYLCAWSSGDDYGYTFGSGTRLTVV.

This chain joins TRBV30 and TRBJ1-5; TCRdb's D call of TRBD1 is untestable without DNA. Germline V gene data show CDR1 as GTSNPN and CDR2 as SVGIG (reference sequence). The length of the CDR3 is 16 residues. The CDR3 reads CAWSVETGRSNQPQHF.

The genes are TRBV7-6 and TRBJ1-1; TCRdb selects TRBD1, and the lack of DNA leaves this call unchecked. Germline V gives CDR1 SGHVS, CDR2 FNYEAQ. The CDR3 runs 13 residues. The CDR3 sequence is CASSSNRDGAAFF.

This chain joins TRBV6-5 and TRBJ1-5; TCRdb outputs TRBD1, but without DNA this stays unchecked. The CDR3 is 16 amino acids. Germline values: CDR1 MNHEY, CDR2 SVGAGI. CDR3 loop: CASSYKVGQGFQPQHF.

The chain is built from TRBV5-1 and TRBJ2-3; with no DNA, the TCRdb D assignment of TRBD2 cannot be verified. CDR1 is SGHRS, CDR2 YFSETQ, per germline. CDR3 length equals 17 residues. The chain's CDR3 is CASSSGGLAPGTDTQYF.

The V gene is TRBV12-3 or TRBV12-4, the J gene TRBJ2-5; the TCRdb D gene call, TRBD1, has no DNA to confirm it. CDR3 length: 14 residues. CDR3 sequence reads: CASSSDRWRETQYF.

This chain uses TRBV6-6 with TRBJ1-2. The CDR3 totals 11 residues. Germline V gene sequence: CDR1 MNHNY, CDR2 SVGAGI (reference sequence). The CDR3 region is CASSYSRGYTF.

The chain combines TRBV20-1 with TRBJ2-5. The CDR3 runs 13 residues. Germline CDR1 reads DFQATT; CDR2 reads SNEGSKA (reference sequence). This chain's CDR3 is CSARVAGKETQYF.

This clonotype is labeled medium-sized based on frequency. The V and J genes are TRBV29-1 and TRBJ2-5; as DNA is missing, the TRBD2 call by TCRdb cannot be tested. This CDR3 contains 16 residues. Germline-derived CDR1 and CDR2 are SQVTM and ANQGSEA. The CDR3: CSVEGLGREGLGTQYF.

The chain has TRBV30 and TRBJ1-2. The length of the CDR3 is 16 residues. Germline values: CDR1 GTSNPN, CDR2 SVGIG (reference sequence). This CDR3 reads CACKKVIVQRDYGYTF.

By frequency, this clonotype registers medium-sized. The CDR3 here is CSVEDREREETQYF. V gene TRBV29-1 combines with J gene TRBJ2-5; TCRdb gives TRBD2 as the D gene, but with no DNA this cannot be confirmed. The V gene's germline CDR1 is SQVTM and CDR2 ANQGSEA. The length of the CDR3 is 14 residues.

By frequency, this clonotype is medium-sized. This chain joins TRBV7-2 and TRBJ2-7; TCRdb selects TRBD1, and the lack of DNA leaves this call unchecked. The CDR3 has 14 residues. Germline V gives CDR1 SGHTA, CDR2 FQGNSA. The CDR3 is CASSTGTSTYEQYF.

This clonotype ranks as medium-sized in terms of frequency. The chain couples TRBV6-5 to TRBJ1-5; no DNA is available, so the TRBD1 call from TCRdb remains unchecked. CDR3 length: 13 amino acids. Germline CDR1 is MNHEY and CDR2 is SVGAGI. The CDR3: CASERQGSQPQHF.

V usage is TRBV19 and J usage is TRBJ1-6. The CDR3 consists of 17 residues. CDR1 is LNHDA and CDR2 is SQIVND in the germline V gene (reference sequence). CDR3 loop: CASSIDLEGSTRSPLHF.

According to its frequency, this clonotype is medium-sized (0.01 to 0.1%). The chain links TRBV29-1 to TRBJ1-4; TCRdb designates TRBD1, a call that cannot be tested without DNA. CDR3 length: 12 residues. Germline loops: CDR1 SQVTM, CDR2 ANQGSEA. CDR3 sequence: CSVGQGNEKLFF.

The chain has TRBV20-1 and TRBJ1-4. Germline V gene data show CDR1 as DFQATT and CDR2 as SNEGSKA (reference sequence). There are 12 residues in the CDR3. The CDR3 sequence: CSAILPNEKLFF.

This clonotype shows up as medium-sized by frequency. The rearrangement links TRBV12-3 or TRBV12-4 to TRBJ1-2. This CDR3 spans 16 amino acids. The chain's CDR3 is CASSFTRAGPYYGYTF.

This clonotype registers medium-sized by frequency. V gene TRBV5-6 combines with J gene TRBJ2-3. The CDR3 is 13 residues long. Germline CDR1 SGHDT, CDR2 YYEEEE. The CDR3 loop is CASSLVGGNTQYF.

This clonotype is identified as medium-sized (0.01 to 0.1%) from frequency. The chain employs TRBV7-9 and TRBJ2-3. There are 11 residues in the CDR3. Germline V gives CDR1 SEHNR, CDR2 FQNEAQ (reference sequence). CDR3 amino acids: CSSARTDTQYF.

The rearrangement joins TRBV6-5 to TRBJ2-3; TCRdb outputs TRBD2, but without DNA this stays unchecked. CDR1 MNHEY and CDR2 SVGAGI come from the germline V gene. The CDR3 consists of 15 residues. The CDR3 sequence is CASSEMASGRDTQYF.

V and J are TRBV27 and TRBJ1-3; the TCRdb D gene call, TRBD1, has no DNA to confirm it. Germline V gene data show CDR1 as MNHEY and CDR2 as SMNVEV (reference sequence). This CDR3 region has 16 residues. The CDR3 reads CASSLVGTHSGNTIYF.

V is TRBV12-3 or TRBV12-4 and J is TRBJ1-1; there is no DNA to check the TCRdb D call of TRBD1. The CDR3 runs 13 residues. CDR3 region: CASQSQGNTEAFF.

V is TRBV13 and J is TRBJ2-1; TCRdb's D gene call, TRBD2, goes unchecked for lack of DNA. Germline V gene data show CDR1 as PRHDT and CDR2 as FYEKMQ (reference sequence). The CDR3 spans 18 residues. The chain's CDR3 is CASSLAGRSLADHNEQFF.

By frequency, this clonotype is medium-sized. V usage is TRBV27 and J usage is TRBJ2-5; TCRdb indicates TRBD2, and absent DNA this call remains unverified. Germline-derived CDR1 and CDR2 are MNHEY and SMNVEV (reference sequence). The CDR3 runs to 14 residues. CDR3 protein: CASRTSGGTETQYF.

By frequency, this clonotype registers medium-sized (0.01 to 0.1%). This chain uses TRBV30 with TRBJ2-1. Germline V CDR1 and CDR2: GTSNPN, SVGIG (reference sequence). The CDR3 is made up of 11 amino acids. The CDR3 region is CAWSTNYEQFF.

This clonotype is medium-sized by frequency. The rearrangement links TRBV6-5 to TRBJ1-6. The CDR3 length is 15 residues. CDR1 and CDR2 (germline): MNHEY, SVGAGI. The CDR3 is CASRHGPLDNSPLHF.

Frequency places this clonotype as medium-sized. This chain joins TRBV5-6 and TRBJ2-7; the D gene TCRdb calls, TRBD2, cannot be checked with no DNA. From germline, CDR1 is SGHDT and CDR2 YYEEEE. CDR3 length: 13 residues. This chain's CDR3 is CASSPSRGYEQYF.